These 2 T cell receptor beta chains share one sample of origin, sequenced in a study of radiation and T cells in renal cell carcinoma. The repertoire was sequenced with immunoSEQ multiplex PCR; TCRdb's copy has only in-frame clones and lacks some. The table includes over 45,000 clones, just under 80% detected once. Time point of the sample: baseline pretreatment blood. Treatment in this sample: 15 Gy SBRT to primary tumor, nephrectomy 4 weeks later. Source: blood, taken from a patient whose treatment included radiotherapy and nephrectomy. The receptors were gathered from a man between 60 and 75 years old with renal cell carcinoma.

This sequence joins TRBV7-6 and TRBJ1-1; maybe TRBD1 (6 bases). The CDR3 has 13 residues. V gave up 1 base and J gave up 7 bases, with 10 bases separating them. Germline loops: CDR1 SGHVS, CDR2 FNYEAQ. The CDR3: CASSLGDKLEAFF. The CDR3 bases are TGTGCCAGCAGCTTAGGGGACAAGCTTGAAGCTTTCTTT.

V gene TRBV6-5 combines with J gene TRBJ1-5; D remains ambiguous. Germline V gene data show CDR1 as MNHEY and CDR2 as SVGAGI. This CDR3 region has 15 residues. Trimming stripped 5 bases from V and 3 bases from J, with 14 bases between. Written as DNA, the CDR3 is TGTGCCAGCAGTCCCCTCGACAAGGACAATCAGCCCCAGCATTTT. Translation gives CASSPLDKDNQPQHF.